This T cell receptor beta chain derives from a study of beta chain features in type 1 diabetes. The whole isolated RNA underwent reverse transcription, so sequencing captured expressed TCRB transcripts. Measured with immunoSEQ multiplex PCR; TCRdb has only the in-frame clones, and not every one. The table includes hundreds of thousands of clones, around an eighth detected once. As regards this clone: Its antigen remains unknown. Other DNA sequences within the sample encode an identical CDR3.

General study points: Patients with Type 1 diabetes showed moderately but significantly shorter TCRB CDR3s in all four CD4+ subsets.

This receptor was identified in a man aged 18-30 years with type 1 diabetes. What was sequenced was naive CD4+ T cells from blood.

Here the CDR3 reads CASSPTGDGYTF. The CDR3 DNA is TGTGCCAGCTCACCTACAGGGGATGGCTACACCTTC. The V gene is TRBV18, the J gene TRBJ1-2, with 7 nucleotides matching TRBD1. This CDR3 region has 12 residues. Germline assignment: CDR1 KGHSH and CDR2 LQKENI. The ends lost 3 bases at V and 6 bases at J; junction bases unmatched: 1.